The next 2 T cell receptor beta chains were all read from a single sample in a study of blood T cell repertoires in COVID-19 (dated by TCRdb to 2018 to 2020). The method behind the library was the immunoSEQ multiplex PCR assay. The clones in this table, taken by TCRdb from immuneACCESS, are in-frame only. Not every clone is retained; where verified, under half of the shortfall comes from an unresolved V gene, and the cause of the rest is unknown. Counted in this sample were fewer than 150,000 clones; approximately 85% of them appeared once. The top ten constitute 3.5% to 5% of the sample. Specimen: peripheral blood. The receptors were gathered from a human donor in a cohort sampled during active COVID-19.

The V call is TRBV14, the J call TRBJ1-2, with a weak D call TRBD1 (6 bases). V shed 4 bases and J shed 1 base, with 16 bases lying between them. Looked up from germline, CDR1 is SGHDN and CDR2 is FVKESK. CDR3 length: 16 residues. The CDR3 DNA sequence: TGTGCCAGCAGCCTTACCGGGACAACGCTTAACTATGGCTACACCTTC. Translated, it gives CASSLTGTTLNYGYTF.

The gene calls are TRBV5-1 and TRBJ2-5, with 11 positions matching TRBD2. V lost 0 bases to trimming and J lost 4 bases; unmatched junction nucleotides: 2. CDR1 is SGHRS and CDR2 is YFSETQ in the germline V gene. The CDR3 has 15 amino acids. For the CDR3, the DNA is TGCGCCAGCAGCTTGGAACTAGCGGGAGTAGAGACCCAGTACTTC. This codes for CASSLELAGVETQYF.